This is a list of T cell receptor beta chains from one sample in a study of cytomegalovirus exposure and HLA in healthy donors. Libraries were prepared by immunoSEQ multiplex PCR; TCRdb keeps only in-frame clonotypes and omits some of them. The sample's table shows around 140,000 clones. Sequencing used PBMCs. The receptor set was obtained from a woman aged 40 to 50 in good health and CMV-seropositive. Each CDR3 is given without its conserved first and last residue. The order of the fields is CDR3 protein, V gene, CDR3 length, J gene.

CDR3: AWSVSPTGSQPQH; V: TRBV30; length: 13; J: TRBJ1-5
CDR3: ASSETARHEQF; V: TRBV7-2; length: 11; J: TRBJ2-1
CDR3: ASSDLREGEQF; V: TRBV6-4; length: 11; J: TRBJ2-1
CDR3: ASSDDPGLGAADTQY; V: TRBV25-1; length: 15; J: TRBJ2-3
CDR3: ASSLDGTGGSYEQY; V: TRBV5-1; length: 14; J: TRBJ2-7
CDR3: ASSRPGNSGNTIY; V: TRBV19; length: 13; J: TRBJ1-3
CDR3: ASSLSPYGEKLF; V: TRBV27; length: 12; J: TRBJ1-4
CDR3: ASSISRGQETQY; V: TRBV19; length: 12; J: TRBJ2-5
CDR3: ASSYPGSYGYT; V: TRBV7-9; length: 11; J: TRBJ1-2
CDR3: SVVKGQGSEQY; V: TRBV29-1; length: 11; J: TRBJ2-7
CDR3: ASSRTGAHEQY; V: TRBV6-5; length: 11; J: TRBJ2-7